This section outlines one T cell receptor beta chain sequence together with its context. Its antigen is currently unknown. This record comes from a study of T cells in localized non-small cell lung cancer. Broader study findings: Researchers found a median approximately 55 of the top 100 tumor clones in adjacent lung. Increased T cell density in blood showed an association with longer overall survival.

Method: immunoSEQ multiplex PCR; TCRdb's copy keeps in-frame clones and lacks some. The sample records more than 15,000 clones, around 84% being singletons. This CDR3 contains 15 residues. CDR1 is LNHDA, CDR2 SQIVND, per germline (reference sequence). Trimming took 5 bases from V and 2 from J, leaving 14 bases between them. This sequence was found in a male donor at least 60 years old with stage I lung adenocarcinoma. The material was peripheral blood, obtained before any cancer treatment. This sequence joins TRBV19 and TRBJ2-3, with D uncertain. The CDR3 nucleotides read TGTGCCAGTAGTCCACGGACGGGTTACACAGATACGCAGTATTTT. Its translation is CASSPRTGYTDTQYF.